This T cell receptor beta chain stems from a study of shared clonotypes between healthy human individuals. Findings and caveats of the study: A few donors had 5% to 6.5% of their naive CD4 clonotypes in common. The authors sampled blood alone, and tissue repertoires likely differ.

The CDR3 has 12 amino acids. Germline lookup yields CDR1 SQVTM and CDR2 ANQGSEA. As for this clone: Its antigen is currently unknown.

At the deep level, the assay was run. TCRdb keeps only in-frame clones here, not all; method: immunoSEQ multiplex PCR. This table holds approximately 1.1 million clones, approximately 80% found once. The sequencing sample was made of memory CD4+ T cells from PBMCs. Subset defined: CD45RA-negative fraction. The source of this sequence is a man in his late teens or twenties in good health. Some clones in this sample may be carry-over from other donors' samples. The rearrangement joins TRBV29-1 to TRBJ2-3; D not certain. The CDR3 spells CGGWQFTDTQYF. The DNA for the CDR3 is TGCGGCGGATGGCAGTTCACAGATACGCAGTATTTT.